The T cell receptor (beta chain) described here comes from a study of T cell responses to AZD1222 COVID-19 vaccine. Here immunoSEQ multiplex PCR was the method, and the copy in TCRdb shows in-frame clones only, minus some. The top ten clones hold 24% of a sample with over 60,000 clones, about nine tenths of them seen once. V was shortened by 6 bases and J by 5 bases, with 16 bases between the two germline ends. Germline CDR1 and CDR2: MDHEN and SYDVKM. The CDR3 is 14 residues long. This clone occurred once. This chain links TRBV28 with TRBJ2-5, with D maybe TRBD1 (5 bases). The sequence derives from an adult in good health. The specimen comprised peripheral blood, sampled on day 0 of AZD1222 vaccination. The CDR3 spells CASSLYQGRETQYF. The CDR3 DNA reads TGTGCCAGCAGCCTTTATCAGGGTAGGGAGACCCAGTACTTC.